The source of this TCR beta chain is a study of T cell changes during pregnancy in multiple sclerosis. Assay: immunoSEQ multiplex PCR; the TCRdb copy retains only in-frame clones and omits some. This sample has under 60,000 clones, with around 92% found just once. This clone appeared a single time. The length of the CDR3 is 16 residues. This TCR was recovered from a female donor with multiple sclerosis, enrolled in a pregnancy study. The V call is TRBV21-1, the J call TRBJ1-3; TRBD1 is taken as the D call from the table, unchecked against the DNA. TRBV21-1 is marked as a pseudogene. The specimen was CD4+ T cells from peripheral blood mononuclear cells, collected after pregnancy. CDR3 protein: CASSKGQVSSGNTIYF. The CDR3 bases are TGTGCCAGCAGCAAGGGACAGGTGAGCTCTGGAAACACCATATATTTT.